One and the same sample provided the 30 T cell receptor beta chains below, sequenced in a study of Graves' ophthalmopathy and Graves' hyperthyroidism. TCR beta CDR3 amplification used RNA transcripts. Amplification began with first-round RT-PCR using HTBI primers, then second-round multiplex PCR was performed. TCRdb analysed the multiplex PCR reads with MiXCR anew, one entry per CDR3 protein. The table has fewer than 250,000 distinct CDR3 sequences, roughly 27% seen once; the top ten hold around 10%. The sample was peripheral blood. All receptors come from a man aged 45-60 years with Graves' ophthalmopathy.

This clonotype was observed many times. The chain combines TRBV12-3 or TRBV12-4 with TRBJ1-5, with 7 bases fitting TRBD1. V gave up 5 bases and J gave up 16 bases; unmatched junction bases: 11. The CDR3 has 12 residues. CDR3 nucleotide sequence: TGTGCCAGCAGTGCGACAGGGACCCCGACCCATTTT. Translating gives CASSATGTPTHF.

This sequence joins TRBV5-1 and TRBJ2-5; 12 bases align to TRBD1. Germline-derived CDR1 and CDR2 are SGHRS and YFSETQ. The CDR3 is 16 amino acids. Trimming cost V 2 bases and J 5 bases; bases outside gene matches: 7. CDR3 region: CASSFSGQGAGETQYF. DNA of the CDR3: TGCGCCAGCAGCTTCTCGGGACAGGGGGCTGGGGAGACCCAGTACTTC.

This clonotype has ten or more counts. CDR3 bases: TGTGCCAGCAGTTACGAAGGGACCGGGGAGCTGTTTTTT. Translation: CASSYEGTGELFF. This chain links TRBV6-5 with TRBJ2-2; D call uncertain. Germline CDR1 reads MNHEY; CDR2 reads SVGAGI. Trimming pared 2 bases from V and 5 bases from J, leaving 6 bases between. This CDR3 contains 13 residues.

The rearrangement joins TRBV28 to TRBJ1-4; D remains ambiguous. From germline, CDR1 is MDHEN and CDR2 SYDVKM. The CDR3 length is 15 residues. Trimming left V 3 bases short and J 0 bases short, with 8 bases between. CDR3: CASSFWSATNEKLFF. The DNA for the CDR3 is TGTGCCAGCAGTTTCTGGAGTGCAACTAATGAAAAACTGTTTTTT.

The V call is TRBV28, the J call TRBJ1-1; 8 nucleotides agree with TRBD1. CDR1 is MDHEN, CDR2 SYDVKM, per germline. CDR3 length: 15 residues. J gave up 1 base and V 5 bases, and 6 bases lay outside the gene matches. In DNA, the CDR3 is TGTGCCAGCAGTGCCCCTGGGACAGGGAACACTGAAGCTTTCTTT. Protein: CASSAPGTGNTEAFF.

This clonotype has at least ten counts. This sequence joins TRBV10-3 and TRBJ1-5; D unresolved. Germline V gene sequence: CDR1 ENHRY, CDR2 SYGVKD. V was clipped by 3 bases and J by 0 bases, with 3 bases between them. This CDR3 has 13 residues. DNA of the CDR3: TGTGCCATCAGTGAAAATAGCAATCAGCCCCAGCATTTT. It yields the protein CAISENSNQPQHF.

This chain connects TRBV6-1 to TRBJ2-7; D may be TRBD2 (6 bases). Germline lookup yields CDR1 MNHNS and CDR2 SASEGT. This CDR3 comprises 14 residues. V shed 8 bases and J shed 8 bases, with 22 bases lying between them. DNA for the CDR3: TGTGCCAGCCTCCCCTATGGTCAGGGACTGAAGCAGTACTTC. It yields the protein CASLPYGQGLKQYF.

The chain has TRBV27 and TRBJ2-7, with TRBD1 matching 10 bases. The V segment lost 7 bases and the J segment 1 base; nucleotides outside the gene matches: 16. Per the germline V gene, CDR1 is MNHEY and CDR2 is SMNVEV (reference sequence). This CDR3 has 18 residues. The CDR3 loop reads CASTNAARDRGESYEQYF. CDR3 bases: TGTGCCAGCACCAACGCAGCCCGGGACAGGGGAGAGTCCTACGAGCAGTACTTC.

In its sample, this clonotype was seen many times. CDR3 region: CSVAGLAGGYEQYF. DNA for the CDR3: TGCAGCGTTGCCGGACTAGCGGGAGGCTACGAGCAGTACTTC. The V gene is TRBV29-1, the J gene TRBJ2-7, with TRBD2 matching over 14 bases. Looked up from germline, CDR1 is SQVTM and CDR2 is ANQGSEA. V lost 4 bases, J lost 3 bases, and 2 bases stayed unmatched. This CDR3 is 14 amino acids long.

This clonotype was seen many times. This rearrangement joins TRBV12-3 or TRBV12-4 to TRBJ2-5; D not certain. This CDR3 has 15 residues. The V gene lost 4 bases and the J gene lost 2 bases, with 14 bases spanning the gap. The CDR3 DNA is TGTGCCAGCAGTTCTACGCGCTTCAGGCAAGAGACCCAGTACTTC. Its translation: CASSSTRFRQETQYF.

The sample holds many counts of this clonotype. This chain links TRBV20-1 with TRBJ1-6; possibly TRBD1 for D (6 bases). The V end lost 1 base, the J end lost 14 bases, and 15 bases lay between the germline ends. Germline values: CDR1 DFQATT, CDR2 SNEGSKA (reference sequence). There are 13 residues in the CDR3. The CDR3: CSARGGGTVTLHF. For the CDR3, the DNA is TGCAGTGCTAGAGGAGGGGGGACTGTTACCCTCCACTTT.

This clonotype was counted at least ten times. The CDR3 DNA reads as TGTGCCACCAGTGACTCAACCCCGACAGGGAACCAAGAGACCCAGTACTTC. Residues: CATSDSTPTGNQETQYF. V is TRBV24-1 and J is TRBJ2-5; 7 nucleotides agree with TRBD1. The CDR3 is made up of 17 amino acids. CDR1 is KGHDR and CDR2 is SFDVKD in the germline V gene. Unmatched junction bases numbered 10, after V lost 4 bases and J lost 0 bases.

There are many counts of this clonotype. V usage is TRBV10-3 and J usage is TRBJ2-7, with D hard to call. CDR1 ENHRY and CDR2 SYGVKD come from the germline V gene. The CDR3 contains 14 residues. Between the trimmed V and J ends, which lost 5 bases and 0 bases, there was a span of 11 bases. CDR3 coding DNA: TGTGCCATCAGTTCCCGAACAAGCTCCTACGAGCAGTACTTC. It codes for CAISSRTSSYEQYF.

The chain is built from TRBV7-2 and TRBJ2-5, with D unclear. V lost 10 bases to trimming and J lost 1 base, with 13 bases between them. This CDR3 spans 13 amino acids. Per germline, CDR1 SGHTA and CDR2 FQGNSA. The CDR3, as DNA: TGTGCCACATCGGCGCCACCCCAAGAGACCCAGTACTTC. Its protein is CATSAPPQETQYF.

This clonotype showed up many times. The rearrangement joins TRBV4-3 to TRBJ1-1, with TRBD1 as a possible D gene (5 bases). CDR1 and CDR2 (germline): LGHNA, YSLEER. V was clipped by 3 bases and J by 3 bases, with 14 bases between them. This CDR3 has 15 residues. CDR3 coding DNA: TGCGCCAGCAGCCAGAGTCGGGGGAGTGACACTGAAGCTTTCTTT. It encodes CASSQSRGSDTEAFF.

This clonotype was detected many times. The V call is TRBV25-1, the J call TRBJ2-5; D not certain. CDR1 MGHDK and CDR2 SYGVNS come from the germline V gene. Trimming took off 4 bases at V and 2 bases at J, with 11 bases between the two ends. The CDR3 runs to 14 residues. In nucleotides, the CDR3 is TGTGCCAGCAGTGCCTTACTGCGGCAAGAGACCCAGTACTTC. Protein: CASSALLRQETQYF.

This clonotype was recorded many times. The chain has TRBV29-1 and TRBJ1-1; D is perhaps TRBD1 (5 bases). Trimming took 0 bases from V and 4 from J, leaving 12 bases between them. Germline V gene lookup returns CDR1 SQVTM and CDR2 ANQGSEA. This CDR3 contains 14 residues. CDR3 sequence (DNA): TGCAGCGTTGAAGAAGCAGGGAGGGGCACTGAAGCTTTCTTT. Protein: CSVEEAGRGTEAFF.

This clonotype occurred many times. The V and J genes are TRBV12-3 or TRBV12-4 and TRBJ2-4; D unclear. This CDR3 region has 16 residues. The V end was cut by 1 base, the J end by 0 bases, with 10 bases between. CDR3 amino acids: CASSLGQNLAKNIQYF. The CDR3, as DNA: TGTGCCAGCAGTTTAGGGCAGAACCTAGCCAAAAACATTCAGTACTTC.

Only one count was recorded for this clonotype. The V and J genes are TRBV6-2 or TRBV6-3 and TRBJ1-5; a possible D gene is TRBD1 (5 bases). Trimming removed 5 bases from V and 0 bases from J, with 14 bases in between. The length of the CDR3 is 16 residues. Germline V CDR1 and CDR2: MNHEY, SVGEGT. CDR3 sequence (DNA): TGTGCCAGCAGTCCAGGGTTTGGGGATAGCAATCAGCCCCAGCATTTT. This gives the protein CASSPGFGDSNQPQHF.

In its sample, this clonotype was seen many times. V is TRBV20-1 and J is TRBJ1-1; 7 nucleotides match TRBD1. The ends lost 3 bases at V and 5 bases at J; junction bases unmatched: 9. CDR1 and CDR2 (germline): DFQATT, SNEGSKA (reference sequence). CDR3 length equals 14 residues. In DNA, the CDR3 is TGCAGTGCTAGTCTCCCGACAGGGAAGACTGAAGCTTTCTTT. Translating gives CSASLPTGKTEAFF.

This clonotype was detected many times. V is TRBV30 and J is TRBJ2-5, with D uncertain. The length of the CDR3 is 12 residues. Germline CDR1 and CDR2: GTSNPN and SVGIG (reference sequence). The V and J ends lost 8 bases and 5 bases respectively, with 15 bases between them. CDR3 loop: CALSWGAETQYF. The CDR3 DNA reads as TGTGCCCTCTCCTGGGGTGCCGAGACCCAGTACTTC.

Ten or more counts support this clonotype. V gene TRBV12-3 or TRBV12-4 combines with J gene TRBJ2-7; the match to TRBD1 covers 8 bases. The CDR3 is 14 residues long. With 5 bases clipped from V and 3 bases from J, the junction kept 6 bases outside the gene matches. CDR3 nucleotide sequence: TGTGCCAGCAGTCCGAGGGACAGGCACTACGAGCAGTACTTC. Amino acid sequence: CASSPRDRHYEQYF.

The chain is built from TRBV12-3 or TRBV12-4 and TRBJ1-1, with 7 bases matching TRBD1. V lost 5 bases and J lost 4; bases outside the gene matches: 16. The CDR3 covers 17 residues. CDR3 bases: TGTGCCAGCAGTCGAGAGGGGGCCCCACAAGAGAGCACTGAAGCTTTCTTT. Translating gives CASSREGAPQESTEAFF.

The chain recombines TRBV10-3 with TRBJ2-5; no reliable D call. The V end was cut by 4 bases, the J end by 5 bases, with 8 bases between. The CDR3 loop spans 12 amino acids. Germline loops: CDR1 ENHRY, CDR2 SYGVKD. The CDR3 DNA is TGTGCCATCAGTGCCCCCCTGGAGACCCAGTACTTC. Encoded protein: CAISAPLETQYF.

This chain links TRBV7-8 with TRBJ1-2; 10 bases agree with TRBD1. This CDR3 region has 15 residues. V was clipped by 5 bases and J by 6 bases; unmatched bases: 9. From germline, CDR1 is SGHVS and CDR2 FQNEAQ. DNA for the CDR3: TGTGCCAGCAGCAAGGTTGGACAGGGGGGGGATGGCTACACCTTC. It encodes CASSKVGQGGDGYTF.

The J gene is TRBJ1-6, the V gene TRBV12-3 or TRBV12-4; 7 positions agree with TRBD1. Trimming removed 5 bases from V and 4 bases from J; junction bases left unmatched: 5. The CDR3 runs to 15 residues. The CDR3 protein is CASSLGTAYNSPLHF. CDR3 bases: TGTGCCAGCAGTCTGGGGACAGCTTATAATTCACCCCTCCACTTT.

CDR3 DNA: TGCAGTGCTAGTCTGGGAACCTATAATTCACCCCTCCACTTT. As protein: CSASLGTYNSPLHF. The genes are TRBV20-1 and TRBJ1-6; D ambiguous. Germline V gene sequence: CDR1 DFQATT, CDR2 SNEGSKA (reference sequence). The CDR3 consists of 14 residues. The V gene lost 3 bases and the J gene lost 2 bases, with 8 bases spanning the gap.

At least ten counts were recorded for this clonotype. J is TRBJ1-1 and V is TRBV7-2; D perhaps matches TRBD1 (5 bases). The CDR3 consists of 15 residues. Germline CDR1 reads SGHTA; CDR2 reads FQGNSA. The ends were cut back, 4 bases at V and 3 bases at J, with 15 bases in the middle. This chain's CDR3 is CASSWTSPIDTEAFF. CDR3 DNA: TGTGCCAGCAGCTGGACAAGCCCCATTGACACTGAAGCTTTCTTT.

The CDR3 DNA follows: TGTGCCAGCAGTTTATTAGGACAGGGATATCAGCCCCAGCATTTT. Its translation is CASSLLGQGYQPQHF. This chain links TRBV28 with TRBJ1-5, with TRBD1 matching over 8 bases. V shed 1 base and J 5 bases; nucleotides not matched to a gene: 4. There are 15 residues in the CDR3. CDR1 is MDHEN and CDR2 is SYDVKM in the germline V gene.

The chain has TRBV16 and TRBJ1-2; 7 positions match TRBD1. The CDR3 sequence is 16 residues long. Unmatched junction bases numbered 8, after V lost 1 base and J lost 3 bases. Germline V lookup: CDR1 KGHSY, CDR2 FQNENV. As DNA, the CDR3 is TGTGCCAGCAGCCAATTACCGGGACAGTCGGACTATGGCTACACCTTC. It translates to CASSQLPGQSDYGYTF.